This T cell receptor beta chain was documented in a study of blood T cell repertoires in COVID-19. As for the study in general: Italy, Spain and the United States were the sources of the convalescent and acute COVID-19 samples. Sample material is recorded as cDNA or gDNA derived from T cells, B-cell-depleted T cells, or PBMCs.

Germline-derived CDR1 and CDR2 are SEHNR and FQNEAQ (reference sequence). The ends lost 5 bases at V and 6 bases at J; junction bases unmatched: 8. The CDR3 loop spans 14 amino acids. Under the authors' procedure: The authors estimated nucleated cell counts from reference gene primer amplification. The repertoire was sequenced with immunoSEQ multiplex PCR; TCRdb's copy has only in-frame clones and lacks some. V and J calls and clone size come straight from that table; D and trimming were deduced from the DNA. Among about 200,000 clones listed, 87% were seen once. Sequenced sample: peripheral blood. This receptor was identified in a man in his 60s with active or convalescent COVID-19. The V and J genes are TRBV7-9 and TRBJ1-2; TRBD1 matches 8 bases. The CDR3 region has the DNA TGTGCCAGCAGCCCCTCGGACAGGGTGGATGGCTACACCTTC. This gives the protein CASSPSDRVDGYTF.